The next 8 T cell receptor beta chains were all read from a single sample in a study of T cell responses to AZD1222 COVID-19 vaccine. Only in-frame clones appear in the TCRdb table, and some are missing; sequencing was by immunoSEQ multiplex PCR. The sample records 130,000 or so clones, 75% to 95% being singletons. The sequencing here drew on peripheral blood, taken on day 0 of AZD1222 vaccination. The receptors come from an adult in good health.

The CDR3 reads CASSPQGGWEKLFF. DNA of the CDR3: TGTGCCAGCAGTCCCCAGGGGGGTTGGGAAAAACTGTTTTTT. The chain recombines TRBV27 with TRBJ1-4; 7 nucleotides align to TRBD1. J was trimmed by 8 bases and V by 5 bases; bases with no gene match: 8. Germline CDR1 reads MNHEY; CDR2 reads SMNVEV (reference sequence). CDR3 length: 14 amino acids.

The chain couples TRBV24-1 to TRBJ2-1, with 7 bases identical to TRBD2. This CDR3 has 15 amino acids. Germline-derived CDR1 and CDR2 are KGHDR and SFDVKD. V lost 3 bases and J lost 3; bases outside the gene matches: 4. In DNA form, the CDR3 reads TGTGCCACCAGTGATAGCTCTAGCGGCTACAATGAGCAGTTCTTC. This sequence encodes CATSDSSSGYNEQFF.

For the CDR3, the DNA is TGCGCCAGCAGCCAATCCGACCCGGACTATGGCTACACCTTC. It specifies CASSQSDPDYGYTF. This rearrangement joins TRBV4-1 to TRBJ1-2; no clear D gene. The CDR3 runs to 14 residues. Trimming removed 2 bases from V and 3 bases from J, with 10 bases in between. CDR1 and CDR2 (germline): MGHRA, YSYEKL.

The genes are TRBV23-1 and TRBJ1-1, with TRBD1 as a possible D gene (6 bases). TRBV23-1 is an open reading frame, and its role is uncertain. Trimming cost V 8 bases and J 3 bases, with 13 bases left between them. The CDR3 covers 13 residues. The CDR3 reads CASPLPGDTEAFF. For the CDR3, the DNA is TGCGCCAGCCCACTCCCAGGGGACACTGAAGCTTTCTTT.

This chain links TRBV19 with TRBJ1-3; maybe TRBD1 (5 bases). The CDR3 consists of 15 residues. The V and J ends lost 3 bases and 5 bases respectively, with 14 bases between them. Germline V gene data show CDR1 as LNHDA and CDR2 as SQIVND (reference sequence). The CDR3 DNA is TGTGCCAGTAGTATCAGTTCCGGGGCTCGAAACACCATATATTTT. Translated: CASSISSGARNTIYF. The full variable domain, its missing parts supplied by reference TRBV19 and TRBJ1-3, is DGGITQSPKYLFRKEGQNVTLSCEQNLNHDAMYWYRQDPGQGLRLIYYSQIVNDFQKGDIAEGYSVSREKKESFPLTVTSAQKNPTAFYLCASSISSGARNTIYFGEGSWLTVV.

The chain employs TRBV9 and TRBJ1-5; 7 bases align to TRBD1. V gave up 1 base and J gave up 0 bases; unmatched junction bases: 1. The CDR3 runs 15 residues. In germline, CDR1 is SGDLS, CDR2 YYNGEE. CDR3 sequence (DNA): TGTGCCAGCAGCGTAACAGGGGCTAGCAATCAGCCCCAGCATTTT. Translation: CASSVTGASNQPQHF.

The gene calls are TRBV24-1 and TRBJ1-4; the match to TRBD1 covers 9 bases. J gave up 7 bases and V 1 base, and 6 bases lay outside the gene matches. The CDR3 length is 16 residues. Germline V CDR1 and CDR2: KGHDR, SFDVKD. The CDR3 reads CATSDFSGTGIEKLFF. For the CDR3, the DNA is TGTGCCACCAGTGATTTTTCCGGGACAGGGATTGAAAAACTGTTTTTT.

This chain connects TRBV10-2 to TRBJ1-2, with D hard to call. This CDR3 has 13 amino acids. Germline V gene data show CDR1 as WSHSY and CDR2 as SAAADI. The V and J ends lost 7 bases and 5 bases respectively, with 14 bases between them. The CDR3 region has the DNA TGCGCCAGCACCCCTAGTATAGGATATGGCTACACCTTC. This codes for CASTPSIGYGYTF.